The 12 T cell receptor beta chains below all came from one sample that was sequenced in a study of control samples from healthy donors and cancer patients. The data were produced by immunoSEQ multiplex PCR, yet TCRdb's version contains in-frame clones alone and is incomplete. The profile covers 120,000 or so clones, with about 92% appearing a single time and 1.7% taken by the ten largest. The sequencing sample was made of PBMCs. The receptors here all came from a man between 50 and 59 years old with head and neck cancer.

V and J are TRBV27 and TRBJ1-1; D gene ambiguous. In germline, CDR1 is MNHEY, CDR2 SMNVEV (reference sequence). Trimming stripped 6 bases from V and 6 bases from J, with 14 bases between. This CDR3 spans 13 amino acids. CDR3 in DNA: TGTGCCAGCAGGAGAATAGATCACGCTGAAGCTTTCTTT. Its translation: CASRRIDHAEAFF.

The chain couples TRBV4-2 to TRBJ2-5; 8 bases line up with TRBD2. The germline V gene has CDR1 LGHNA and CDR2 YNFKEQ. V trimming: 2 bases; J trimming: 5 bases; junction bases outside the gene matches: 4. This CDR3 has 14 amino acids. The CDR3 protein is CASSQSGGVETQYF. Here the CDR3 DNA reads TGTGCCAGCAGCCAAAGCGGGGGTGTGGAGACCCAGTACTTC.

This clone occurred once. The gene calls are TRBV7-2 and TRBJ2-2; 16 bases fit TRBD2. The V and J ends lost 4 bases and 9 bases, in that order; junction bases with no gene match: 14. CDR3 size: 19 residues. Germline V CDR1 and CDR2: SGHTA, FQGNSA. CDR3 bases: TGTGCCAGCAGCTCGAAGGGACTAGCGGGGGGGCCGAGTATGCGGGAGCTGTTTTTT. This encodes CASSSKGLAGGPSMRELFF.

The sample holds a few counts of this clone. The chain uses TRBV2 and TRBJ1-2, with a weak D call TRBD1 (6 bases). Germline lookup yields CDR1 SNHLY and CDR2 FYNNEI. Deletions cut 3 bases from V and 8 bases from J, with 16 bases between. This CDR3 is 14 amino acids long. CDR3 sequence (DNA): TGTGCCAGCAGTGAGGAGGGGGACGTGTGGGGCTACACCTTC. Translation gives CASSEEGDVWGYTF.

V gene TRBV6-2 or TRBV6-3 combines with J gene TRBJ2-5; D perhaps matches TRBD2 (6 bases). This CDR3 is built from 14 residues. Trimming pared 6 bases from V and 5 bases from J, leaving 16 bases between. Germline CDR1 MNHEY, CDR2 SVGEGT. Here the CDR3 reads CASSPRLVRETQYF. In DNA, the CDR3 is TGTGCCAGCAGCCCCCGACTAGTCCGGGAGACCCAGTACTTC.

The rearrangement joins TRBV19 to TRBJ1-1, with unresolved D. The V gene lost 8 bases and the J gene lost 1 base, with 17 bases spanning the gap. The CDR3 has 15 amino acids. Germline V gives CDR1 LNHDA, CDR2 SQIVND (reference sequence). The CDR3 spells CASSHPPPKNTEAFF. CDR3 sequence (DNA): TGTGCCAGTTCGCATCCGCCCCCCAAGAACACTGAAGCTTTCTTT.

The chain couples TRBV12-3 or TRBV12-4 to TRBJ1-6; D is unclear. V lost 6 bases and J lost 7, with 10 bases in between. The length of the CDR3 is 13 residues. Here the CDR3 DNA reads TGTGCCAGCAGACCCTCAAGGAATTCACCCCTCCACTTT. Translating it yields CASRPSRNSPLHF.

This clone was recorded once. This rearrangement joins TRBV6-1 to TRBJ1-2; a weak D match, TRBD1 (6 bases). The CDR3 is made up of 15 amino acids. Germline V gives CDR1 MNHNS, CDR2 SASEGT. Trimming cost V 1 base and J 11 bases, with 20 bases left between them. This chain's CDR3 is CASSEDRDNLPKYTF. Written as DNA, the CDR3 is TGTGCCAGCAGTGAAGACCGGGACAATCTCCCAAAGTACACCTTC.

The chain carries TRBV11-2 and TRBJ2-3; D not certain. Germline loops: CDR1 SGHAT, CDR2 FQNNGV. The CDR3 contains 13 residues. V was cut by 3 bases and J by 2 bases, with 6 bases left in between. Written as DNA, the CDR3 is TGTGCCAGCAGCTTCGGATCCACAGATACGCAGTATTTT. Translated: CASSFGSTDTQYF.

The genes are TRBV11-3 and TRBJ2-7, with D possibly being TRBD2 (5 bases). The CDR3 covers 14 residues. The germline V gene has CDR1 SGHNT and CDR2 YENEEA. V dropped 0 bases and J dropped 2 bases, with 8 bases sitting between them. CDR3 in DNA: TGTGCCAGCAGCTTAGACGGAGGAACCTACGAGCAGTACTTC. Its translation: CASSLDGGTYEQYF.

V and J are TRBV28 and TRBJ1-5; D unclear. V lost 1 base, J lost 4 bases, and 2 bases lay in between. The CDR3 covers 12 residues. Per the germline V gene, CDR1 is MDHEN and CDR2 is SYDVKM. The CDR3 coding sequence is TGTGCCAGCAGTTTATTGAATCAGCCCCAGCATTTT. Its translation is CASSLLNQPQHF.

V is TRBV27 and J is TRBJ1-1, with TRBD1 identical over 7 bases. CDR3 length equals 12 residues. V gave up 8 bases and J gave up 6 bases; unmatched junction bases: 6. Germline V gene data show CDR1 as MNHEY and CDR2 as SMNVEV (reference sequence). The CDR3 loop is CASGRQGAEAFF. CDR3 in DNA: TGTGCCAGCGGAAGACAGGGCGCTGAAGCTTTCTTT.